This entry describes one T cell receptor beta chain. Authors' analysis steps: Researchers report that nucleated cell counts were estimated from reference gene primer amplification. Here immunoSEQ multiplex PCR was the method, and the copy in TCRdb shows in-frame clones only, minus some. That table is the source of V, J and clone size, and D and trimming were worked out from the DNA. This table holds about 240,000 clones, roughly 80% found once. This record belongs to a study of blood T cell repertoires in COVID-19. Germline values: CDR1 SEHNR, CDR2 FQNEAQ (reference sequence). This CDR3 is built from 13 residues. Trimming cost V 1 base and J 5 bases, with 6 bases left between them.

The sequencing input was peripheral blood. The chain recombines TRBV7-9 with TRBJ2-1; D is ambiguous. The TCR was taken from a woman under 30 with acute or convalescent COVID-19. This CDR3 reads CASSLGQNNEQFF. In DNA form, the CDR3 reads TGTGCCAGCAGCTTAGGGCAGAACAATGAGCAGTTCTTC.